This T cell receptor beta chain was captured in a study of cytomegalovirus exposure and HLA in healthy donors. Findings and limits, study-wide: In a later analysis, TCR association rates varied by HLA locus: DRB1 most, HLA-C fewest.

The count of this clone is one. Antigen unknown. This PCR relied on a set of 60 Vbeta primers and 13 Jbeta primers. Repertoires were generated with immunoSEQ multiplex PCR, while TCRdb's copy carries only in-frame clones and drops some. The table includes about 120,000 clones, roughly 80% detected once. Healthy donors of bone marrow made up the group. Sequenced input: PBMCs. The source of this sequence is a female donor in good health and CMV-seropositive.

CDR3 in DNA: TGTGCCAGCAGTTCAGGGGGCTTCAGCCCGTCGGATCAGCCCCAGCATTTT. Residues: CASSSGGFSPSDQPQHF. V usage is TRBV28 and J usage is TRBJ1-5; TRBD1 aligns across 8 bases. Germline V CDR1 and CDR2: MDHEN, SYDVKM. The CDR3 spans 17 residues. The ends lost 4 bases at V and 5 bases at J; junction bases unmatched: 13.